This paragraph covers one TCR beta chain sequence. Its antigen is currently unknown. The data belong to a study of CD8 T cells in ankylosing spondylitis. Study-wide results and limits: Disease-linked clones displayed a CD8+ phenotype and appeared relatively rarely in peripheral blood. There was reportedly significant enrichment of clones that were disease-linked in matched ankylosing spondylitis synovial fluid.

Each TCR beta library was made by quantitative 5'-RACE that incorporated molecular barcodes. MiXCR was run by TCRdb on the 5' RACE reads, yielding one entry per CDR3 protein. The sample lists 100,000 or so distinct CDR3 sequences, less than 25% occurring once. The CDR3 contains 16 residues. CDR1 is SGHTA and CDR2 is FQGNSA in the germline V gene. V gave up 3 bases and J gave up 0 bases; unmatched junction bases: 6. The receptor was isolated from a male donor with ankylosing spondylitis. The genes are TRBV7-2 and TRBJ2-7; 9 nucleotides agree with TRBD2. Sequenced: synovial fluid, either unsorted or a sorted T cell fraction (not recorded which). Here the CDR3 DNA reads TGTGCCAGCAGCTTCATGACTAGCGGTAACTCCTACGAGCAGTACTTC. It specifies CASSFMTSGNSYEQYF.